Below are 3 T cell receptor beta chains sequenced from a single sample in a study of blood T cell repertoires in COVID-19. The table came from immunoSEQ multiplex PCR; TCRdb's copy has only in-frame clones and leaves some out. The data hold about 89,000 clones, with 55% to 75% observed a single time. The sample comprised peripheral blood. The receptors stem from a woman aged 80 or older with acute or convalescent COVID-19.

The chain combines TRBV24-1 with TRBJ1-2, with 9 bases matching TRBD1. This CDR3 has 16 residues. Germline V gene data show CDR1 as KGHDR and CDR2 as SFDVKD. Trimming at V came to 2 bases and at J to 5 bases, leaving 8 bases not matched to a gene. The CDR3 region is CATSDSTGGAGYGYTF. DNA of the CDR3: TGTGCCACCAGTGATTCAACAGGGGGCGCGGGGTATGGCTACACCTTC.

This clone was detected only once. The chain recombines TRBV20-1 with TRBJ2-2; 8 bases are a match to TRBD1. The germline gives CDR1 DFQATT, CDR2 SNEGSKA (reference sequence). CDR3 length equals 15 residues. The V segment lost 3 bases and the J segment 6 bases; nucleotides outside the gene matches: 9. The CDR3 bases are TGCAGTGCTAGTATTAAGGACAGGGCGGCCGGGGAGCTGTTTTTT. It encodes CSASIKDRAAGELFF.

The genes are TRBV4-3 and TRBJ1-2; 7 bases line up with TRBD1. The V gene end was trimmed by 5 bases and the J gene end by 4 bases; junction bases not matched to a gene: 10. Germline values: CDR1 LGHNA, CDR2 YSLEER. CDR3 length: 15 residues. In DNA, the CDR3 is TGCGCCAGCAGCATACAGGGGACCGTCTTCTATGGCTACACCTTC. Protein sequence: CASSIQGTVFYGYTF.